Below are 27 T cell receptor beta chains sequenced from a single sample in a study of T-cell reconstitution after alpha-beta-depleted transplantation in children (dated by TCRdb to about 2016). Receptors were amplified or captured by PCR. The sequencing machine was an Illumina HiSeq 2500. To normalize quantification of the TCRbeta repertoire, the TCR libraries were built with molecular barcoding that relied on unique molecular identifiers. TCRdb's own reprocessing of the public reads used fastp at Q25 and MiXCR and kept productive beta chains. For every CDR3 protein sequence, its rows merge into one entry that carries the most common genes and DNA. This sample is represented by approximately 640,000 distinct CDR3 sequences; 16% of them were singletons. Jointly, the top ten make up around 0.96% of the sample. Sequenced here: PBMCs from the stem cell graft donor, sampled from the stem cell graft. The receptors shown here come from a human donor who donated a stem cell graft to a child with acute myeloid leukemia.

The chain joins TRBV4-3 to TRBJ2-2; 8 nucleotides agree with TRBD1. V was clipped by 0 bases and J by 6 bases; unmatched bases: 6. The CDR3 has 16 residues. CDR1 LGHNA and CDR2 YSLEER come from the germline V gene. The CDR3 DNA is TGCGCCAGCAGCCAAGATGGACAGGGTTGGTCCGGGGAGCTGTTTTTT. This translates into CASSQDGQGWSGELFF.

This clonotype was seen at least ten times. This chain joins TRBV12-3 or TRBV12-4 and TRBJ1-2; TRBD1 matches at 7 bases. The CDR3 length is 14 residues. Unmatched junction bases numbered 10, after V lost 5 bases and J lost 7 bases. CDR3 in DNA: TGTGCCAGCAGTATTCAGGGGGTAACCCGTGGCTACACCTTC. Translated: CASSIQGVTRGYTF.

This rearrangement joins TRBV18 to TRBJ1-1, with a tentative D call TRBD1 (6 bases). This CDR3 is 12 amino acids long. Germline V CDR1 and CDR2: KGHSH, LQKENI. Trimming removed 4 bases from V and 6 bases from J, with 9 bases in between. The CDR3 region has the DNA TGTGCCAGCTCACGGGACATCTCTGAAGCTTTCTTT. It is translated as CASSRDISEAFF.

Ten or more counts support this clonotype. The chain combines TRBV7-2 with TRBJ2-7; D tentatively reads TRBD1 or TRBD2 (5 bases each). CDR3 length equals 13 residues. With 5 bases removed from V and 4 bases from J, the gap between germline ends came to 12 bases. Germline V CDR1 and CDR2: SGHTA, FQGNSA. CDR3 sequence (DNA): TGTGCCAGCAGCGCCTCCGGGACGTACGAGCAGTACTTC. This encodes CASSASGTYEQYF.

This clonotype appeared a single time. This chain uses TRBV6-1 with TRBJ2-2; 14 positions agree with TRBD2. From germline, CDR1 is MNHNS and CDR2 SASEGT. Losses at the gene ends were 5 bases for V and 0 bases for J; bases not matched to a gene: 5. The CDR3 extends over 18 amino acids. The CDR3: CASSPRTSGGSNTGELFF. The CDR3 DNA sequence: TGTGCCAGCAGTCCGAGGACTAGCGGGGGGTCGAACACCGGGGAGCTGTTTTTT.

This clonotype was seen a few times. V and J are TRBV7-2 and TRBJ2-5; the D gene is possibly TRBD2 (5 bases). The CDR3 totals 17 residues. Germline CDR1 and CDR2: SGHTA and FQGNSA. V was shortened by 4 bases and J by 4 bases, with 22 bases between the two germline ends. The CDR3 bases are TGTGCCAGCAGCTCGGACCGGGCCCAGAGGGAGTTAGAGACCCAGTACTTC. Protein product: CASSSDRAQRELETQYF.

The chain couples TRBV7-2 to TRBJ2-5; D could derive from TRBD1 or TRBD2 (5 bases each). Germline V gives CDR1 SGHTA, CDR2 FQGNSA. The V gene lost 0 bases and the J gene lost 5 bases, with 13 bases spanning the gap. The CDR3 runs to 15 residues. The CDR3: CASSLAGTREETQYF. The CDR3 DNA follows: TGTGCCAGCAGCTTAGCGGGGACGAGAGAGGAGACCCAGTACTTC.

V and J are TRBV7-9 and TRBJ1-2; no firm D call. CDR3 length: 14 amino acids. Per germline, CDR1 SEHNR and CDR2 FQNEAQ (reference sequence). The ends were cut back, 4 bases at V and 6 bases at J, with 15 bases in the middle. CDR3: CASSWVGKKDGYTF. Here the CDR3 DNA reads TGTGCCAGCAGCTGGGTTGGGAAGAAGGATGGCTACACCTTC.

In this sample, this clonotype turned up a few times. CDR3 nucleotide sequence: TGTGCCACCAGCAGACAACGGTCGCAGGGAGGTGGCTACACCTTC. It is translated as CATSRQRSQGGGYTF. This chain connects TRBV15 to TRBJ1-2, with D possibly matching TRBD1 (5 bases). The length of the CDR3 is 15 residues. CDR1 and CDR2 from the germline V gene are LNHNV and YYDKDF (reference sequence). Trimming cost V 2 bases and J 7 bases, with 17 bases left between them.

This chain joins TRBV11-2 and TRBJ2-1; TRBD2 aligns across 8 bases. Germline V gene lookup returns CDR1 SGHAT and CDR2 FQNNGV. The ends lost 1 base at V and 0 bases at J; junction bases unmatched: 8. The CDR3 length is 18 residues. The CDR3 DNA is TGTGCCAGCAGCTTAGTTCGGTTAGCGGGGAGCTCCTACAATGAGCAGTTCTTC. It is translated as CASSLVRLAGSSYNEQFF.

The chain recombines TRBV12-3 or TRBV12-4 with TRBJ2-1; tentative D call: TRBD2 (5 bases). The CDR3 spans 14 residues. V shed 1 base and J shed 6 bases, with 10 bases lying between them. The CDR3 coding sequence is TGTGCCAGCAGTTTAGGAGGGCTGAGCAATGAGCAGTTCTTC. It specifies CASSLGGLSNEQFF.

This rearrangement joins TRBV5-1 to TRBJ2-2; weak D call: TRBD2 (6 bases). CDR1 and CDR2 from the germline V gene are SGHRS and YFSETQ. The CDR3 is 15 amino acids. Trimming took 4 bases from V and 1 from J, leaving 11 bases between them. CDR3 in amino acids: CASSLATGNTGELFF. CDR3 DNA sequence: TGCGCCAGCAGCCTAGCGACGGGGAACACCGGGGAGCTGTTTTTT. Variable domain in full (rest from reference TRBV5-1 and TRBJ2-2): KAGVTQTPRYLIKTRGQQVTLSCSPISGHRSVSWYQQTPGQGLQFLFEYFSETQRNKGNFPGRFSGRQFSNSRSEMNVSTLELGDSALYLCASSLATGNTGELFFGEGSRLTVL.

V gene TRBV27 combines with J gene TRBJ2-7; D unresolved. CDR1 MNHEY and CDR2 SMNVEV come from the germline V gene (reference sequence). The CDR3 consists of 15 residues. With 2 bases removed from V and 2 bases from J, the gap between germline ends came to 13 bases. The CDR3 protein is CASSLTSGGTYEQYF. CDR3 bases: TGTGCCAGCAGTTTAACATCTGGCGGAACCTACGAGCAGTACTTC.

This clonotype has at least ten counts. The chain has TRBV20-1 and TRBJ1-5; the D gene is possibly TRBD1 (5 bases). CDR3 length: 14 amino acids. Germline lookup yields CDR1 DFQATT and CDR2 SNEGSKA (reference sequence). The germline V and J ends were trimmed by 6 bases and 6 bases, with 18 bases remaining between them. As DNA, the CDR3 is TGCAGTGCGAGTGGGGGTCTGGGCGGTCAGCCCCAGCATTTT. It translates to CSASGGLGGQPQHF.

This clonotype was found a few times. As DNA, the CDR3 is TGTGCCATCTTGTGGGCCCCCAAGCAGTTCTTC. Translating gives CAILWAPKQFF. This chain connects TRBV6-1 to TRBJ2-1, with D unresolved. V was cut by 10 bases and J by 11 bases, with 15 bases left in between. This CDR3 comprises 11 residues. Germline assignment: CDR1 MNHNS and CDR2 SASEGT.

DNA of the CDR3: TGTGCCAGCAGCTCGCCTACAGGGGACAATGAGCAGTTCTTC. It encodes CASSSPTGDNEQFF. V is TRBV7-3 and J is TRBJ2-1; 7 bases map to TRBD1. The trim removed 4 bases at V and 5 bases at J, leaving 5 bases unmatched. CDR3 length equals 14 residues. Germline-derived CDR1 and CDR2 are SGHTA and FQGTGA.

This clonotype appeared many times. This chain connects TRBV20-1 to TRBJ2-7; D may correspond to TRBD1 or TRBD2 (5 bases each). CDR1 and CDR2 from the germline V gene are DFQATT and SNEGSKA (reference sequence). V dropped 5 bases and J dropped 2 bases, with 13 bases sitting between them. CDR3 length: 13 residues. The CDR3 nucleotides read TGCAGTGCTCGCCGGGACGGAGCCTACGAGCAGTACGTC. The encoded protein is CSARRDGAYEQYV.

This clonotype was recorded at least ten times. V and J are TRBV20-1 and TRBJ2-3; TRBD2 matches at 10 bases. After removal of 4 bases from V and 3 bases from J, the junction contained 4 bases not matched to a gene. Per germline, CDR1 DFQATT and CDR2 SNEGSKA (reference sequence). The CDR3 length is 14 residues. CDR3 in DNA: TGCAGTGCTATAGCGGGGGGTCCTACAGATACGCAGTATTTT. This codes for CSAIAGGPTDTQYF.

This clonotype was detected a few times. The rearrangement joins TRBV24-1 to TRBJ2-2; D gene uncertain. Per germline, CDR1 KGHDR and CDR2 SFDVKD. The CDR3 length is 13 residues. V was shortened by 12 bases and J by 5 bases, with 15 bases between the two germline ends. CDR3 sequence reads: CAVRSVGTGELFF. The CDR3 DNA sequence: TGTGCCGTCCGGTCAGTTGGGACCGGGGAGCTGTTTTTT.

At least ten counts were recorded for this clonotype. The V call is TRBV20-1, the J call TRBJ1-1; 7 bases are a match to TRBD1. This CDR3 comprises 14 residues. Germline-derived CDR1 and CDR2 are DFQATT and SNEGSKA (reference sequence). Trimming at V came to 5 bases and at J to 5 bases, leaving 11 bases not matched to a gene. Written as DNA, the CDR3 is TGCAGTGCTTTCGACAGGGTATTAAGGACTGAAGCTTTCTTT. This codes for CSAFDRVLRTEAFF.

Comment on this clonotype: A much larger clone lies a single base off, so this may be a read error. The chain links TRBV20-1 to TRBJ1-1; a possible D gene is TRBD1 (6 bases). Germline CDR1 is DFQATT and CDR2 is SNEGSKA (reference sequence). This CDR3 region has 14 residues. CDR3 in amino acids: CSAPWGGLNTEASF. The CDR3, as DNA: TGCAGTGCCCCTTGGGGGGGCCTGAACACTGAAGCTTCCTTT.

The V gene is TRBV12-3 or TRBV12-4, the J gene TRBJ2-4, with D possibly TRBD1 on 6 matching bases. V was trimmed by 5 bases and J by 1 base, leaving 15 bases between them. The CDR3 runs 16 residues. CDR3 nucleotides: TGTGCCAGCAGTCGACCTCAGGGGCAGGCCAAAAACATTCAGTACTTC. Encoded protein: CASSRPQGQAKNIQYF.

This clonotype was recorded at least ten times. The CDR3 here is CASSDHSNYGYTF. The DNA of the CDR3 is TGTGCCAGCAGTGACCACTCTAACTATGGCTACACCTTC. V usage is TRBV6-1 and J usage is TRBJ1-2; D gene ambiguous. V lost 3 bases to trimming and J lost 0 bases, with 5 bases between them. Germline CDR1 and CDR2: MNHNS and SASEGT. The CDR3 length is 13 residues.

The chain has TRBV27 and TRBJ2-7; 7 bases agree with TRBD2. This CDR3 contains 16 residues. The V and J ends lost 4 bases and 0 bases, in that order; junction bases with no gene match: 9. The germline gives CDR1 MNHEY, CDR2 SMNVEV (reference sequence). The CDR3 region has the DNA TGTGCCAGCAGTTCCGTGGTAGCGGGTTTCTCCTACGAGCAGTACGTC. The encoded protein is CASSSVVAGFSYEQYV.

This clonotype was counted a few times. The chain has TRBV5-6 and TRBJ2-1; no definite D call. In germline, CDR1 is SGHDT, CDR2 YYEEEE. With 3 bases removed from V and 6 bases from J, the gap between germline ends came to 13 bases. The CDR3 is made up of 14 amino acids. In DNA, the CDR3 is TGTGCCAGCAGCTCGGTCGAGCTTCTCAATGAGCAGTTCTTC. Protein: CASSSVELLNEQFF.

The V gene is TRBV24-1, the J gene TRBJ2-3, with TRBD1 identical over 8 bases. V lost 4 bases and J lost 4; bases outside the gene matches: 15. In germline, CDR1 is KGHDR, CDR2 SFDVKD. The CDR3 runs 18 residues. The CDR3 bases are TGTGCCACCAGTGAAAGCAGACAGGGGAGTTTTCTCGCAGATACGCAGTATTTT. This encodes CATSESRQGSFLADTQYF.

This clonotype was found many times. The chain couples TRBV7-9 to TRBJ2-1; D is ambiguous. The V end lost 6 bases, the J end lost 8 bases, and 11 bases lay between the germline ends. Germline V CDR1 and CDR2: SEHNR, FQNEAQ (reference sequence). The CDR3 length is 12 residues. The CDR3, as DNA: TGTGCCAGCAGTCAAAAACGCGATGAGCAGTTCTTC. It is translated as CASSQKRDEQFF.